One sample yielded the 7 T cell receptor beta chains listed below, sequenced in a study of siplizumab effects on memory and regulatory T cells. TCRdb's table, derived via immunoSEQ multiplex PCR, lists solely in-frame clones and lacks some. The repertoire consists of roughly 100,000 clones, with 93% occurring once and the leading ten covering 0.55% to 0.8%. Sequenced material: Tregs sorted from blood. The receptors were gathered from a human donor in good health.

The CDR3 here is CASTTRGGASGRVVSEQYF. CDR3 DNA sequence: TGTGCCAGCACCACTCGGGGAGGGGCTAGCGGGAGGGTCGTCTCCGAGCAGTACTTC. V gene TRBV7-9 combines with J gene TRBJ2-7, with 12 bases that match TRBD2. The CDR3 has 19 residues. With V trimmed by 7 bases and J by 6 bases, 22 bases remained unmatched. The germline V gene encodes CDR1 SEHNR and CDR2 FQNEAQ (reference sequence).

The V gene is TRBV5-1, the J gene TRBJ2-3, with unresolved D. Germline V lookup: CDR1 SGHRS, CDR2 YFSETQ. V dropped 2 bases and J dropped 1 base, with 5 bases sitting between them. This CDR3 spans 13 amino acids. Here the CDR3 reads CASSFDRTDTQYF. In nucleotides, the CDR3 is TGCGCCAGCAGCTTTGATCGCACAGATACGCAGTATTTT.

V usage is TRBV5-6 and J usage is TRBJ2-3; no clear D gene. CDR1 and CDR2 (germline): SGHDT, YYEEEE. V was clipped by 1 base and J by 0 bases, with 3 bases between them. The CDR3 consists of 13 residues. The CDR3 DNA follows: TGTGCCAGCAGCTTGACCAGCACAGATACGCAGTATTTT. Protein sequence: CASSLTSTDTQYF.

The chain uses TRBV6-1 and TRBJ2-7; 10 bases match TRBD2. Trimming took 7 bases from V and 3 from J; bases not matched to a gene: 9. The CDR3 sequence is 15 residues long. Looked up from germline, CDR1 is MNHNS and CDR2 is SASEGT. This chain's CDR3 is CASTRGASGSYEQYF. Written as DNA, the CDR3 is TGTGCCAGCACAAGGGGGGCTAGCGGGAGCTACGAGCAGTACTTC.

V usage is TRBV18 and J usage is TRBJ2-5; possibly TRBD2 for D (6 bases). V was cut by 4 bases and J by 3 bases, with 9 bases left in between. The CDR3 runs 13 residues. Germline V gene sequence: CDR1 KGHSH, CDR2 LQKENI. Here the CDR3 reads CASSLTREETQYF. The CDR3 coding sequence is TGTGCCAGCTCACTGACTAGAGAAGAGACCCAGTACTTC.

This clone was observed once. This chain connects TRBV28 to TRBJ1-1; TRBD1 agrees at 7 bases. CDR3 length equals 13 residues. Per the germline V gene, CDR1 is MDHEN and CDR2 is SYDVKM. V gave up 7 bases and J gave up 1 base; unmatched junction bases: 3. For the CDR3, the DNA is TGTGCCAGCAAGGGGACAGCGAACACTGAAGCTTTCTTT. Amino acids: CASKGTANTEAFF.

The chain combines TRBV27 with TRBJ2-7; D unclear. V was clipped by 3 bases and J by 2 bases, with 11 bases between them. Germline CDR1 reads MNHEY; CDR2 reads SMNVEV (reference sequence). This CDR3 is 14 amino acids long. The CDR3 reads CASSFLDGAYEQYF. CDR3 DNA: TGTGCCAGCAGTTTTCTGGACGGAGCCTACGAGCAGTACTTC.